These 5 T cell receptor beta chains were sequenced from one sample in a study of shared clonotypes between healthy human individuals. TCRdb's copy holds only in-frame clones and misses some; the assay was immunoSEQ multiplex PCR. The repertoire includes about 2 million clones, roughly 94% of them detected once, and 1% to 1.3% sits in the top ten. CD8 cells classed as naive were CD45RO-negative and positively selected for CCR7, excluding terminally differentiated effector memory CD45RA+ cells. The sample consisted of naive CD8+ T cells sorted from blood. The receptors originated from a young man in good health.

Remarks on this clone: Other DNA variants within this sample encode the same CDR3. The chain recombines TRBV6-5 with TRBJ2-2; D is unresolved. Germline assignment: CDR1 MNHEY and CDR2 SVGAGI. V was shortened by 0 bases and J by 4 bases, with 3 bases between the two germline ends. The CDR3 has 13 residues. The CDR3 is CASSYSSTGELFF. The CDR3 DNA follows: TGTGCCAGCAGTTACTCCTCCACCGGGGAGCTGTTTTTT.

In its sample, this clone was seen a few times. This sequence joins TRBV27 and TRBJ2-7; 7 bases are a match to TRBD1. This CDR3 region has 15 residues. J gave up 6 bases and V 0 bases, and 8 bases lay outside the gene matches. Germline V gives CDR1 MNHEY, CDR2 SMNVEV (reference sequence). CDR3 amino acids: CASSLSGEGAIEQYF. The CDR3 coding sequence is TGTGCCAGCAGTTTATCGGGCGAGGGGGCTATCGAGCAGTACTTC.

The DNA of the CDR3 is TGTGCCAGTAGTGCTTTCAAGGGTTCCCACTACGAGCAGTACTTC. Translated, it gives CASSAFKGSHYEQYF. The gene calls are TRBV19 and TRBJ2-7; no clear D. Germline CDR1 and CDR2: LNHDA and SQIVND (reference sequence). V was trimmed by 5 bases and J by 3 bases, leaving 17 bases between them. The CDR3 consists of 15 residues.

The chain links TRBV9 to TRBJ2-1, with D uncertain. With 9 bases removed from V and 6 bases from J, the gap between germline ends came to 4 bases. CDR3 length equals 9 residues. Germline assignment: CDR1 SGDLS and CDR2 YYNGEE. The CDR3, as DNA: TGTGCCACCGGCAATGAGCAGTTCTTC. It codes for CATGNEQFF.

As regards this clone: Other DNA sequences within the sample encode an identical CDR3. The chain employs TRBV6-5 and TRBJ1-6; D gene unclear. Trimming shortened V by 8 bases and J by 8 bases, and 7 bases separated the two germline ends. The CDR3 is 11 amino acids. Germline values: CDR1 MNHEY, CDR2 SVGAGI. The CDR3 nucleotides read TGTGCCAGCTCCCCCGATTCACCCCTCCACTTT. It encodes CASSPDSPLHF.